What follows are 12 T cell receptor beta chains derived from one specimen sequenced in a study of CD8+ T cells in alopecia areata. Regarding treatment: oral pan-JAK inhibitor, 5-10 mg twice daily. RNA extraction was followed by reverse transcription into cDNA, which acted as the sequencing template. Sequencing was performed with immunoSEQ multiplex PCR; in TCRdb, only in-frame clones are kept and a portion is missing. The table lists some 96,000 clones, roughly two thirds of them singletons. This material consisted of CD8+ T cells sorted from blood, taken at week 4, from a patient treated with tofacitinib. The source is a human donor with alopecia areata.

CDR3 residues: CASSVARQGSPYNEQFF. The CDR3 DNA is TGTGCCAGCAGCGTAGCTCGGCAGGGTTCTCCCTACAATGAGCAGTTCTTC. The V gene is TRBV9, the J gene TRBJ2-1; a weak D match, TRBD1 (5 bases). Trimming took off 0 bases at V and 2 bases at J, with 15 bases between the two ends. In germline, CDR1 is SGDLS, CDR2 YYNGEE. The CDR3 is 17 amino acids.

This chain joins TRBV27 and TRBJ2-1; TRBD1 agrees at 10 bases. J lost 7 bases, V lost 4 bases, and 4 bases had no gene match. CDR3 length: 14 residues. Germline values: CDR1 MNHEY, CDR2 SMNVEV (reference sequence). The chain's CDR3 is CASSSGTGVNEQFF. Here the CDR3 DNA reads TGTGCCAGCAGTTCCGGGACAGGGGTAAATGAGCAGTTCTTC.

The chain recombines TRBV11-1 with TRBJ2-1, with 13 bases identical to TRBD2. The J segment lost 6 bases and the V segment lost 5 bases, leaving 4 bases of the junction unmatched. This CDR3 spans 15 amino acids. Germline values: CDR1 SGHAT, CDR2 FQDESV (reference sequence). Here the CDR3 reads CASSPGLAGVNEQFF. The CDR3 DNA is TGTGCCAGCAGCCCTGGACTAGCGGGAGTCAATGAGCAGTTCTTC.

This clone was seen only a few times. The CDR3 nucleotides are TGTGCCAGCAGTTTACTTGACAGAGCGAACACCGGGGAGCTGTTTTTT. This gives the protein CASSLLDRANTGELFF. This chain joins TRBV27 and TRBJ2-2; weak D call: TRBD1 (5 bases). The V gene's germline CDR1 is MNHEY and CDR2 SMNVEV (reference sequence). The V and J ends lost 2 bases and 0 bases respectively, with 10 bases between them. The CDR3 loop spans 16 amino acids.

The chain recombines TRBV30 with TRBJ1-4, with 11 positions matching TRBD1. The CDR3 has 14 amino acids. The V gene's germline CDR1 is GTSNPN and CDR2 SVGIG (reference sequence). Germline trimming cut 3 bases from V and 6 bases from J; bases unmatched to any gene: 3. DNA for the CDR3: TGTGCCTGGAGCTCGGGACAGGGGGATGAAAAACTGTTTTTT. Translating gives CAWSSGQGDEKLFF. Supplemented by reference TRBV30 and TRBJ1-4, the full variable domain reads SQTIHQWPATLVQPVGSPLSLECTVEGTSNPNLYWYRQAAGRGLQLLFYSVGIGQISSEVPQNLSASRPQDRQFILSSKKLLLSDSGFYLCAWSSGQGDEKLFFGSGTQLSVL.

The CDR3 DNA reads as TGCAGCGTTGAAGTGGACGGACGCCACACAGATACGCAGTATTTT. Translation gives CSVEVDGRHTDTQYF. V gene TRBV29-1 combines with J gene TRBJ2-3; unclear D gene. The germline V gene encodes CDR1 SQVTM and CDR2 ANQGSEA. V lost 1 base and J 2 bases, leaving 13 bases between the germline ends. This CDR3 comprises 15 residues.

This chain uses TRBV23-1 with TRBJ2-1; D ambiguous. TRBV23-1 is designated an ORF whose function remains uncertain. The V end was cut by 0 bases, the J end by 1 base, with 13 bases between. The CDR3 runs to 17 residues. The CDR3 DNA reads as TGCGCCAGCAGTCAATCCGAGGTGCTAGTGTCCTACAATGAGCAGTTCTTC. This encodes CASSQSEVLVSYNEQFF.

V is TRBV6-1 and J is TRBJ2-1, with D maybe TRBD1 (5 bases). CDR3 length: 12 residues. Trimming stripped 3 bases from V and 12 bases from J, with 12 bases between. Per the germline V gene, CDR1 is MNHNS and CDR2 is SASEGT. CDR3 bases: TGTGCCAGCAGTGACAGGGTTAGTGGGCAGTTCTTC. It is translated as CASSDRVSGQFF.

This clone has a handful of counts. The chain has TRBV15 and TRBJ1-1; D ambiguous. The CDR3 spans 14 residues. Germline assignment: CDR1 LNHNV and CDR2 YYDKDF (reference sequence). V was trimmed by 0 bases and J by 7 bases, leaving 12 bases between them. The DNA for the CDR3 is TGTGCCACCAGCAGAGATAGTAGGCAGGATGAAGCTTTCTTT. It yields the protein CATSRDSRQDEAFF.

The J gene is TRBJ2-7, the V gene TRBV30, with a weak D call TRBD1 (5 bases). Germline CDR1 is GTSNPN and CDR2 is SVGIG (reference sequence). The CDR3 consists of 12 residues. Trimming cost V 1 base and J 4 bases, with 8 bases left between them. CDR3 region: CAWSADSYEQYF. CDR3 sequence (DNA): TGTGCCTGGAGTGCCGACAGTTACGAGCAGTACTTC.

The CDR3 reads CSVAHREIYEQYF. In DNA form, the CDR3 reads TGCAGCGTTGCCCACAGGGAGATCTACGAGCAGTACTTC. The rearrangement joins TRBV29-1 to TRBJ2-7, with D perhaps TRBD1 (6 bases). Trimming stripped 4 bases from V and 3 bases from J, with 13 bases between. Germline V gene sequence: CDR1 SQVTM, CDR2 ANQGSEA. The CDR3 has 13 residues.

The chain has TRBV5-1 and TRBJ2-7, with D perhaps TRBD2 (7 bases). CDR3 length: 18 residues. In germline, CDR1 is SGHRS, CDR2 YFSETQ. Trimming shortened V by 3 bases and J by 4 bases, and 26 bases separated the two germline ends. CDR3 sequence (DNA): TGCGCCAGCAGCTCGACATCCCGTAGCGGAGGGAGGGGGTACGAGCAGTACTTC. This codes for CASSSTSRSGGRGYEQYF.